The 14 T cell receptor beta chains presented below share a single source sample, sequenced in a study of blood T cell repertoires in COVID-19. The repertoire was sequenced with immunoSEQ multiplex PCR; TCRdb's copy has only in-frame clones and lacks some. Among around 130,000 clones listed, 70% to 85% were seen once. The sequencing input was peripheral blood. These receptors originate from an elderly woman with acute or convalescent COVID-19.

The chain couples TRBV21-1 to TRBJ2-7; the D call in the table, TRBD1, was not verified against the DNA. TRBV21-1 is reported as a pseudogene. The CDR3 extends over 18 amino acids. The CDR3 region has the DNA TGTGCCAGCAGCAAAGTGGGCTCGTACCCAACTGGTTCCTACGAGCAGTACTTC. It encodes CASSKVGSYPTGSYEQYF.

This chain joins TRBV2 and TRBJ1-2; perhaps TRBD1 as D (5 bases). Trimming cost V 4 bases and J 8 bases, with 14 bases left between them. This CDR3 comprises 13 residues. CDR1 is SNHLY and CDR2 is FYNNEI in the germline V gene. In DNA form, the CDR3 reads TGTGCCAGCAGTGTTGGGCAGGGAAGGGGCTACACCTTC. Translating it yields CASSVGQGRGYTF.

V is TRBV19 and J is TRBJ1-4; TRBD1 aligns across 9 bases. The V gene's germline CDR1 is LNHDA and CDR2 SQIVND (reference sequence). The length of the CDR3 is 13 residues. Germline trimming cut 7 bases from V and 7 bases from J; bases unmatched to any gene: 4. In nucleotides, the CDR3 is TGTGCCAGTATTGGACAGGGGATTGAAAAACTGTTTTTT. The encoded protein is CASIGQGIEKLFF. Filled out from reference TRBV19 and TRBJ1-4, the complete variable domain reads DGGITQSPKYLFRKEGQNVTLSCEQNLNHDAMYWYRQDPGQGLRLIYYSQIVNDFQKGDIAEGYSVSREKKESFPLTVTSAQKNPTAFYLCASIGQGIEKLFFGSGTQLSVL.

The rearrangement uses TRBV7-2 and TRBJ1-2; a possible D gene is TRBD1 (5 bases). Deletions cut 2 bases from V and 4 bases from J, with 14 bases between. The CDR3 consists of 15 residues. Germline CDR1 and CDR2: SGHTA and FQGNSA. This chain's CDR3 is CASSLTTGRPYGYTF. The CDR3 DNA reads TGTGCCAGCAGCTTAACTACAGGCAGACCCTATGGCTACACCTTC.

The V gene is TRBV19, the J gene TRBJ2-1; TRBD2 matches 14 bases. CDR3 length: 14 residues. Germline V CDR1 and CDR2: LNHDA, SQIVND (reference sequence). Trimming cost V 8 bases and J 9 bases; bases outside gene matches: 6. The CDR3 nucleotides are TGTGCCAGTGGGACTAGCGGGAGTCATGGTGAGCAGTTCTTC. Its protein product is CASGTSGSHGEQFF.

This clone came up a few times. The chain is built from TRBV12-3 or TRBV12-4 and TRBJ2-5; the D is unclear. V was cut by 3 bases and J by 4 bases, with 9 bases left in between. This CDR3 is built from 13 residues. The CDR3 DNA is TGTGCCAGCAGTTTGCAATCGGGAGAGACCCAGTACTTC. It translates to CASSLQSGETQYF.

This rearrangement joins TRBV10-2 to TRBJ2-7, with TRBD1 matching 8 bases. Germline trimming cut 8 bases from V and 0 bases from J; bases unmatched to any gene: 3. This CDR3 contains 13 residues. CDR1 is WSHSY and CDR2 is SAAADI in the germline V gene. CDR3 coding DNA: TGCGCCAGCGGTACAGGGGGCTCCTACGAGCAGTACTTC. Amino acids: CASGTGGSYEQYF.

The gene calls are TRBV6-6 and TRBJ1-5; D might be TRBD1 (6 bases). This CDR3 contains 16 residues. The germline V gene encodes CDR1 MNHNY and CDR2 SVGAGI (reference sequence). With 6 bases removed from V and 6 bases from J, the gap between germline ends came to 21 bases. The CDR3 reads CASRTSGREGGQPQHF. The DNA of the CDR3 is TGTGCCAGCAGGACGTCGGGCAGGGAGGGGGGTCAGCCCCAGCATTTT.

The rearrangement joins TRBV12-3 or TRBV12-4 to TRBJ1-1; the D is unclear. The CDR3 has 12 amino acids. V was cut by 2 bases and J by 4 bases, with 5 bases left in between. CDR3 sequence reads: CASSLLVTEAFF. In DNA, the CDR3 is TGTGCCAGCAGTTTACTCGTCACTGAAGCTTTCTTT.

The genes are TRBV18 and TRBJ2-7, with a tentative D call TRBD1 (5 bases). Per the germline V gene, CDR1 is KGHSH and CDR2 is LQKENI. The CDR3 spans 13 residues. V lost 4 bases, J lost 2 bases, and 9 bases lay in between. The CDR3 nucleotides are TGTGCCAGCTCACGTCAGGGAACCTACGAGCAGTACTTC. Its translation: CASSRQGTYEQYF.

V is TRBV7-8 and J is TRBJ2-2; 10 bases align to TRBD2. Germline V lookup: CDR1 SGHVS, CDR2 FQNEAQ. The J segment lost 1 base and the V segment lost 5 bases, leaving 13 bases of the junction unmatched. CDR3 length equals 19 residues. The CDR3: CASSRLGALAGLNTGELFF. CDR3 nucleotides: TGTGCCAGCAGCCGCCTTGGGGCACTAGCGGGGTTGAACACCGGGGAGCTGTTTTTT.

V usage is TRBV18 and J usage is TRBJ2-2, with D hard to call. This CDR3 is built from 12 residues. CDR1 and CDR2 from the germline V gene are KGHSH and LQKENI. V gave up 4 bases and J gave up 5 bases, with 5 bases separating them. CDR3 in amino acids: CASSLQTGELFF. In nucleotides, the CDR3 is TGTGCCAGCTCACTACAAACCGGGGAGCTGTTTTTT.

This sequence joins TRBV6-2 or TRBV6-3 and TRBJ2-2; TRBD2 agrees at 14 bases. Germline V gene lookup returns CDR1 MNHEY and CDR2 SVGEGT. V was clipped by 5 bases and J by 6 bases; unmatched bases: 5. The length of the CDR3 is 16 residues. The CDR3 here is CASSRQTSGGAGELFF. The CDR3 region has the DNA TGTGCCAGCAGTCGACAGACTAGCGGGGGGGCCGGGGAGCTGTTTTTT.

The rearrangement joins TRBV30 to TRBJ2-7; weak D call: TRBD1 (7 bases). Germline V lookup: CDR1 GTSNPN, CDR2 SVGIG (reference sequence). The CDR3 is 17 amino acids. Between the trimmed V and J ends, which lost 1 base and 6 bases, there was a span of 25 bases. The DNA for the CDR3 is TGTGCCTGGAGTGCCGGGAGCCAGGCCCTAAGGGGGCGCGAGCAGTACTTC. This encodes CAWSAGSQALRGREQYF.